This T cell receptor beta chain came from a study of shared clonotypes between healthy human individuals. About this clone: Other DNA sequences in the sample encode the same CDR3.

Sequenced by immunoSEQ multiplex PCR; TCRdb stores in-frame clones only, minus some. The table records about 2 million clones, about 95% of them present only once. CDR1 and CDR2 from the germline V gene are SGHNT and YYREEE (reference sequence). With 2 bases clipped from V and 4 bases from J, the junction kept 3 bases outside the gene matches. The CDR3 spans 14 residues. Naivety among CD8 cells was defined by CD45RO negativity and positive CCR7 selection, thereby excluding terminally differentiated effector memory CD45RA+ cells. Material: naive CD8+ T cells sorted from blood. V usage is TRBV5-4 and J usage is TRBJ1-2; 9 bases are a match to TRBD1. This receptor was identified in a man aged 18 to 29 in good health. CDR3 in amino acids: CASSLQGAGYGYTF. Written as DNA, the CDR3 is TGTGCCAGCAGCTTACAGGGGGCAGGCTATGGCTACACCTTC.